The T cell receptor (beta chain) described here comes from a study of cytomegalovirus exposure and HLA in healthy donors. Turning to the study itself: There were approximately 400 genotyped donors. Of these, 81% fell in the genetic ancestry cluster associated with self-reported Caucasian donors.

The primer mix had 60 Vbeta and 13 Jbeta primers. TCRdb's table, derived via immunoSEQ multiplex PCR, lists solely in-frame clones and lacks some. The table lists 130,000 to 150,000 clones, 80% of them singletons. The sample holds one count of this clone. Its antigen is as yet unknown. Trimming removed 6 bases from V and 3 bases from J; junction bases left unmatched: 5. This CDR3 has 16 amino acids. The germline CDR1 and CDR2 sequences are SGHAT and FQNNGV. Study outcomes and limitations: Cytomegalovirus-associated TCR beta chains were listed, numbering some 150.

The genes are TRBV11-2 and TRBJ2-6, with 10 bases aligning to TRBD1. The source material was PBMCs. This clonotype originated in a middle-aged man in good health and CMV-seronegative. The chain's CDR3 is CASSGQGGLGANVLTF. The DNA for the CDR3 is TGTGCCAGCAGTGGACAGGGGGGGCTTGGGGCCAACGTCCTGACTTTC.